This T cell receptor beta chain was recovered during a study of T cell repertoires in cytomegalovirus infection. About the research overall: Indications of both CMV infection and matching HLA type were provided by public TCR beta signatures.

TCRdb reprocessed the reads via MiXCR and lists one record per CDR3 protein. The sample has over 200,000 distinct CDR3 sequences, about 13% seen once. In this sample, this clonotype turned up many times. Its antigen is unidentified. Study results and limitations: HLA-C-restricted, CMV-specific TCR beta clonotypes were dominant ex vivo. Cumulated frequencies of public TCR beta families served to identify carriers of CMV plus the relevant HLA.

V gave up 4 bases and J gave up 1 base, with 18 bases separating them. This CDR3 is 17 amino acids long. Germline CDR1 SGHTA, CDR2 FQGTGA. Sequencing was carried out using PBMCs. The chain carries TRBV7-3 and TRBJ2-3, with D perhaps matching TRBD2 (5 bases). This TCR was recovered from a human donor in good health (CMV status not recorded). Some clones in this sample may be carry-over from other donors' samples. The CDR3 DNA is TGTGCCAGCAGCTCTCCGAGGGCCTCCCGGGGCACAGATACGCAGTATTTT. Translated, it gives CASSSPRASRGTDTQYF.